This T cell receptor (beta chain) originates from a study of T-cell memory formation after mild COVID-19. V lost 0 bases and J lost 4, with 6 bases in between. CDR1 is LGHDT, CDR2 YNNKEL, per germline (reference sequence). This CDR3 contains 14 residues. TCRdb independently ran MiXCR on the 5' RACE reads; one entry per CDR3 protein. The repertoire holds roughly 500,000 distinct CDR3 sequences, around 20% seen once, with around an eighth in the top ten. This clonotype was obtained from an adult woman who had mild COVID-19 (a few samples of this study predate the infection). Cell type and time point are not known. V usage is TRBV3-1 and J usage is TRBJ2-2; no reliable D call. The sequenced sample consisted of PBMCs or a T cell subset sorted from them (not recorded which). The DNA of the CDR3 is TGTGCCAGCAGCCAAGAGGTGCGCACCGGGGAGCTGTTTTTT. Translating it yields CASSQEVRTGELFF.